Following are 9 T cell receptor beta chains from one sample sequenced in a study of blood T cell repertoires in COVID-19. The table came from immunoSEQ multiplex PCR; TCRdb's copy has only in-frame clones and leaves some out. This table has about 150,000 clones, 84% appearing once. The material sequenced was PBMCs or T cells enriched from blood (not recorded which). These receptors were obtained from a man aged 50-60 years who had recovered from COVID-19.

The rearrangement uses TRBV6-5 and TRBJ2-7, with 9 bases lining up with TRBD1. Germline CDR1 MNHEY, CDR2 SVGAGI. The CDR3 runs to 15 residues. The V gene end was trimmed by 2 bases and the J gene end by 2 bases; junction bases not matched to a gene: 4. The CDR3 is CASSYRTGEAYEQYF. The CDR3 coding sequence is TGTGCCAGCAGTTACCGGACAGGGGAAGCCTACGAGCAGTACTTC.

V and J are TRBV24-1 and TRBJ1-2; maybe TRBD1 (5 bases). CDR1 and CDR2 (germline): KGHDR, SFDVKD. The CDR3 covers 16 residues. The V end was cut by 7 bases, the J end by 5 bases, with 22 bases between. The CDR3 spells CATRSQLRTPDYGYTF. CDR3 sequence (DNA): TGTGCCACCAGAAGCCAACTCCGGACACCTGATTATGGCTACACCTTC.

This clone showed up just a few times. V usage is TRBV5-6 and J usage is TRBJ2-1, with 9 bases lining up with TRBD2. The CDR3 runs to 18 residues. The V and J ends lost 1 base and 0 bases, in that order; junction bases with no gene match: 8. CDR1 and CDR2 (germline): SGHDT, YYEEEE. This CDR3 is CASSLRLAGKSSYNEQFF. The CDR3 bases are TGTGCCAGCAGCTTGCGGCTAGCGGGGAAAAGCTCCTACAATGAGCAGTTCTTC.

This clone appeared a single time. The chain uses TRBV2 and TRBJ2-6, with unresolved D. Germline values: CDR1 SNHLY, CDR2 FYNNEI. Trimming removed 5 bases from V and 11 bases from J, with 10 bases in between. The CDR3 spans 12 residues. Here the CDR3 DNA reads TGTGCCAGCAGTCTCTCTATCTACGTCCTGACTTTC. It translates to CASSLSIYVLTF.

The rearrangement joins TRBV24-1 to TRBJ2-3; D remains unclear. The germline CDR1 and CDR2 sequences are KGHDR and SFDVKD. The V and J ends lost 7 bases and 5 bases respectively, with 6 bases between them. This CDR3 contains 11 residues. The CDR3 DNA reads as TGTGCCACCAGCAACAGAGATACGCAGTATTTT. It translates to CATSNRDTQYF.

In its sample, this clone was seen a few times. The chain joins TRBV3-1 (or the pseudogene TRBV3-2) to TRBJ1-1; no clear D gene. Germline V gene lookup returns CDR1 LGHDT and CDR2 YNNKEL (reference sequence). Between the trimmed V and J ends, which lost 1 base and 3 bases, there was a span of 6 bases. This CDR3 contains 13 residues. The CDR3 nucleotides read TGTGCCAGCAGCCAAGTGGCTTACACTGAAGCTTTCTTT. It encodes CASSQVAYTEAFF.

This rearrangement joins TRBV12-2 to TRBJ2-6; the table's D call, TRBD1, has no DNA check behind it. TRBV12-2 is a pseudogene segment. The CDR3 sequence is 17 residues long. The CDR3 protein is CASRLIGTVSGANVLTF. In nucleotides, the CDR3 is TGTGCAAGTCGCCTTATTGGGACAGTCTCTGGGGCCAACGTCCTGACTTTC.

The chain is built from TRBV10-3 and TRBJ2-2, with D maybe TRBD1 (5 bases). Germline V gene data show CDR1 as ENHRY and CDR2 as SYGVKD. The CDR3 has 16 residues. V was pared by 4 bases and J by 2 bases, with 14 bases between. CDR3 amino acids: CAISVGRQGNTGELFF. CDR3 nucleotides: TGTGCCATCAGTGTGGGAAGGCAGGGCAACACCGGGGAGCTGTTTTTT.

The V call is TRBV5-5, the J call TRBJ1-4, with D possibly being TRBD1 (6 bases). This CDR3 has 13 amino acids. Looked up from germline, CDR1 is SGHKS and CDR2 is YYEKEE (reference sequence). V was shortened by 4 bases and J by 2 bases, with 6 bases between the two germline ends. The CDR3 DNA follows: TGTGCCAGCAGCACAGGGACTAATGAAAAACTGTTTTTT. This codes for CASSTGTNEKLFF.